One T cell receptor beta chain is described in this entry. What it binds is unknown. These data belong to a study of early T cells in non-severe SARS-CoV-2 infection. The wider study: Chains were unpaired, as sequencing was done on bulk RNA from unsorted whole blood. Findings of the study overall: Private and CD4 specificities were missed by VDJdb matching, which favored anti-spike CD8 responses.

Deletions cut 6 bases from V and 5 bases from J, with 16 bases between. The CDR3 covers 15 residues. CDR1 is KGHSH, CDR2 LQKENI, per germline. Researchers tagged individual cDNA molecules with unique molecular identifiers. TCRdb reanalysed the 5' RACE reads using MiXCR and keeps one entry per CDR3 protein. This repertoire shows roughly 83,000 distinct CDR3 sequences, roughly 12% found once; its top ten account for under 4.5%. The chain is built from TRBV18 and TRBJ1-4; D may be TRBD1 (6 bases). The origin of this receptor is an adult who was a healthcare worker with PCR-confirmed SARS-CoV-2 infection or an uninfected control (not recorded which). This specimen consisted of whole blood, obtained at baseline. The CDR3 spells CASSQDRGGNEKLFF. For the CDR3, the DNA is TGTGCCAGCTCTCAGGACAGAGGAGGGAATGAAAAACTGTTTTTT.